Each of the 29 T cell receptor beta chains below was sequenced from the same sample in a study of blood T cells in healthy people across ages. Through a sample-barcoded 5' primer and a J-beta primer mix, a second PCR was run for about 7 to 12 cycles. TCRdb analysed the 5' RACE reads with MiXCR anew, one entry per CDR3 protein. The table has hundreds of thousands of distinct CDR3 sequences, 20% to 30% seen once. This sample was also put to use in a study of T cells of mothers and their children.

Sequencing was done on a sample of blood. These receptors were taken from a boy younger than 18 in good health.

This clonotype was seen only a few times. The CDR3 loop is CASSPGGSGELFF. In DNA, the CDR3 is TGTGCCAGCAGTCCAGGGGGTTCGGGGGAGCTGTTTTTT. The V and J genes are TRBV12-3 or TRBV12-4 and TRBJ2-2, with 7 bases aligning to TRBD1. This CDR3 spans 13 amino acids. V trimming: 5 bases; J trimming: 8 bases; junction bases outside the gene matches: 5.

V and J are TRBV7-2 and TRBJ1-2, with a possible D match to TRBD1 (5 bases). V was clipped by 0 bases and J by 3 bases, with 11 bases between them. The germline V gene encodes CDR1 SGHTA and CDR2 FQGNSA. The CDR3 is 15 amino acids. This CDR3 reads CASSLAGTMDYGYTF. CDR3 in DNA: TGTGCCAGCAGCTTAGCCGGGACCATGGACTATGGCTACACCTTC.

The V gene is TRBV7-3, the J gene TRBJ2-7; D remains unclear. The CDR3 sequence is 17 residues long. Per germline, CDR1 SGHTA and CDR2 FQGTGA. V shed 2 bases and J shed 3 bases, with 20 bases lying between them. The CDR3 coding sequence is TGTGCCAGCAGCTTATGGGTGACCAGGAGTTATTACTACGAGCAGTACTTC. It is translated as CASSLWVTRSYYYEQYF.

This clonotype has just a few counts. The rearrangement uses TRBV5-5 and TRBJ2-1; D is undetermined. V lost 2 bases, J lost 6 bases, and 9 bases lay in between. The CDR3 is made up of 13 amino acids. Germline V gene lookup returns CDR1 SGHKS and CDR2 YYEKEE (reference sequence). The CDR3: CASSLALINEQFF. In nucleotides, the CDR3 is TGTGCCAGCAGCTTAGCTCTGATCAATGAGCAGTTCTTC.

V gene TRBV5-1 combines with J gene TRBJ2-5; possible D gene TRBD2, 6 bases. This CDR3 is 14 amino acids long. V lost 6 bases, J lost 3 bases, and 15 bases lay in between. Germline CDR1 reads SGHRS; CDR2 reads YFSETQ. The CDR3, as DNA: TGCGCCAGCAAAGGGTGGAGGGTTGAAGAGACCCAGTACTTC. Protein sequence: CASKGWRVEETQYF.

V is TRBV7-9 and J is TRBJ1-6; a possible D gene is TRBD1 (5 bases). Trimming took 8 bases from V and 4 from J, leaving 18 bases between them. Germline CDR1 reads SEHNR; CDR2 reads FQNEAQ (reference sequence). CDR3 length: 16 residues. The CDR3 DNA reads as TGTGCCAGCGTTTTGGGCCGCGGGGGATATAATTCACCCCTCCACTTT. Translated, it gives CASVLGRGGYNSPLHF.

This clonotype was seen more than once but under ten times. The chain employs TRBV20-1 and TRBJ2-2, with TRBD2 matching 9 bases. Germline V CDR1 and CDR2: DFQATT, SNEGSKA (reference sequence). The length of the CDR3 is 14 residues. Trimming removed 6 bases from V and 4 bases from J; junction bases left unmatched: 6. CDR3 coding DNA: TGCAGTGCGGAGCGGGGGGCGGGCACCGGGGAGCTGTTTTTT. Translating it yields CSAERGAGTGELFF.

The chain links TRBV6-5 to TRBJ2-4, with 10 bases that match TRBD1. Per germline, CDR1 MNHEY and CDR2 SVGAGI. The CDR3 loop spans 16 amino acids. With V trimmed by 6 bases and J by 8 bases, 13 bases remained unmatched. For the CDR3, the DNA is TGTGCCAGCAGCGGTTCCGGACAGGGGGGATTTGACATTCAGTACTTC. Translated: CASSGSGQGGFDIQYF.

The V and J genes are TRBV7-9 and TRBJ2-5; 8 bases agree with TRBD1. The length of the CDR3 is 15 residues. Germline CDR1 SEHNR, CDR2 FQNEAQ (reference sequence). V lost 5 bases and J lost 3; bases outside the gene matches: 8. The CDR3 spells CASSPRLDREETQYF. The CDR3 nucleotides are TGTGCCAGCAGCCCCCGCTTGGACAGGGAAGAGACCCAGTACTTC.

This clonotype has more than one count but fewer than ten. This chain uses TRBV10-3 with TRBJ2-5, with 9 bases aligning to TRBD1. The J call is doubtful: the DNA matches TRBJ2-7 better. This CDR3 has 12 residues. CDR1 is ENHRY, CDR2 SYGVKD, per germline. The CDR3: CAIGTGTYEQYF. In DNA, the CDR3 is TGTGCCATCGGGACAGGGACCTACGAGCAGTACTTC.

The chain couples TRBV10-2 to TRBJ2-6; no clear D. Germline V gene sequence: CDR1 WSHSY, CDR2 SAAADI. V was trimmed by 0 bases and J by 5 bases, leaving 11 bases between them. The CDR3 runs to 16 residues. This CDR3 is CASSESGHHWANVLTF. The CDR3 nucleotides are TGCGCCAGCAGTGAGTCTGGTCACCACTGGGCCAACGTCCTGACTTTC.

The gene calls are TRBV20-1 and TRBJ2-1; D may correspond to TRBD1 or TRBD2 (5 bases each). V lost 0 bases and J 10 bases, leaving 31 bases between the germline ends. The CDR3 runs to 19 residues. The germline V gene encodes CDR1 DFQATT and CDR2 SNEGSKA (reference sequence). The DNA of the CDR3 is TGCAGTGCTAGAGATGTTGGAAAGAGCGGCCGTTTCCCCGGGGCGGAGCAGTTCTTC. Residues: CSARDVGKSGRFPGAEQFF.

V is TRBV6-1 and J is TRBJ1-1; 7 bases match TRBD1. The V segment lost 4 bases and the J segment 1 base; nucleotides outside the gene matches: 6. The CDR3 sequence is 15 residues long. Germline lookup yields CDR1 MNHNS and CDR2 SASEGT. CDR3 region: CASSGQGVGNTEAFF. The CDR3, as DNA: TGTGCCAGCAGTGGACAGGGCGTGGGGAACACTGAAGCTTTCTTT.

This clonotype was detected only a few times. V gene TRBV6-1 combines with J gene TRBJ2-1, with 9 nucleotides matching TRBD2. The length of the CDR3 is 15 residues. The V segment lost 6 bases and the J segment 7 bases; nucleotides outside the gene matches: 10. Germline assignment: CDR1 MNHNS and CDR2 SASEGT. In DNA form, the CDR3 reads TGTGCCAGCAGGCCCCCAGGACTAGCGTCGAATGAGCAGTTCTTC. This gives the protein CASRPPGLASNEQFF.

This chain joins TRBV2 and TRBJ1-2; D gene unclear. Trimming took off 3 bases at V and 4 bases at J, with 6 bases between the two ends. CDR1 and CDR2 from the germline V gene are SNHLY and FYNNEI. The CDR3 loop spans 12 amino acids. CDR3 bases: TGTGCCAGCAGTGAGTCATCCTATGGCTACACCTTC. Translating gives CASSESSYGYTF. The full variable domain, completed using reference TRBV2 and TRBJ1-2, is EPEVTQTPSHQVTQMGQEVILRCVPISNHLYFYWYRQILGQKVEFLVSFYNNEISEKSEIFDDQFSVERPDGSNFTLKIRSTKLEDSAMYFCASSESSYGYTFGSGTRLTVV.

The V and J genes are TRBV24-1 and TRBJ1-4; D not resolved. Germline V gene lookup returns CDR1 KGHDR and CDR2 SFDVKD. Trimming stripped 5 bases from V and 8 bases from J, with 14 bases between. This CDR3 has 14 residues. As DNA, the CDR3 is TGTGCCACCAGTGGAGCGCACCCGGGGGAAAAACTGTTTTTT. Translation gives CATSGAHPGEKLFF.

The chain couples TRBV6-9 to TRBJ2-3; D may be TRBD1 (5 bases). With 4 bases removed from V and 2 bases from J, the gap between germline ends came to 10 bases. Germline V gives CDR1 MNHGY, CDR2 SVAAGI. The CDR3 sequence is 14 residues long. In DNA, the CDR3 is TGTGCCAGCAGTTTTGTTGGACACACAGATACGCAGTATTTT. Residues: CASSFVGHTDTQYF.

This clonotype has a handful of counts. This chain connects TRBV3-1 to TRBJ2-7; 7 nucleotides match TRBD2. CDR3 length: 16 residues. V gave up 1 base and J gave up 0 bases; unmatched junction bases: 6. CDR1 and CDR2 (germline): LGHDT, YNNKEL (reference sequence). This chain's CDR3 is CASSQGGRGYSYEQYF. DNA of the CDR3: TGTGCCAGCAGCCAAGGGGGGAGGGGATACTCCTACGAGCAGTACTTC.

The J gene is TRBJ2-6, the V gene TRBV5-6; D call uncertain. Germline loops: CDR1 SGHDT, CDR2 YYEEEE. V dropped 0 bases and J dropped 0 bases, with 7 bases sitting between them. This CDR3 comprises 16 residues. The DNA for the CDR3 is TGTGCCAGCAGCTTGGAGGCAAGCTCTGGGGCCAACGTCCTGACTTTC. Translation gives CASSLEASSGANVLTF.

The chain uses TRBV9 and TRBJ2-7; tentative D call: TRBD2 (5 bases). Germline loops: CDR1 SGDLS, CDR2 YYNGEE. The V end lost 5 bases, the J end lost 3 bases, and 12 bases lay between the germline ends. This CDR3 region has 13 residues. The CDR3 is CASSEQEDYEQYF. The CDR3 DNA is TGTGCCAGCAGTGAGCAGGAGGACTACGAGCAGTACTTC.

The chain employs TRBV24-1 and TRBJ2-3; 12 bases are shared with TRBD2. This CDR3 comprises 16 residues. Germline CDR1 KGHDR, CDR2 SFDVKD. Trimming cost V 3 bases and J 6 bases; bases outside gene matches: 6. Here the CDR3 reads CATSDRTSGTGDTQYF. CDR3 sequence (DNA): TGTGCCACCAGTGATCGGACTAGCGGGACCGGGGATACGCAGTATTTT.

This clonotype was seen repeatedly, ten times or more. This chain connects TRBV28 to TRBJ2-7; no definite D call. Between the trimmed V and J ends, which lost 6 bases and 3 bases, there was a span of 15 bases. CDR1 is MDHEN, CDR2 SYDVKM, per germline. The CDR3 has 14 residues. The CDR3 DNA is TGTGCCAGCAGGGTCGGCTCCTCGGGCTACGAGCAGTACTTC. Protein sequence: CASRVGSSGYEQYF.

This chain joins TRBV7-9 and TRBJ2-7, with 14 nucleotides matching TRBD2. V lost 5 bases and J lost 6; bases outside the gene matches: 15. The CDR3 sequence is 18 residues long. Per the germline V gene, CDR1 is SEHNR and CDR2 is FQNEAQ (reference sequence). CDR3 sequence: CASSTGTSGGFISREQYF. The DNA for the CDR3 is TGTGCCAGCAGCACCGGGACTAGCGGGGGTTTTATCAGTCGCGAGCAGTACTTC.

The chain recombines TRBV28 with TRBJ2-7; 8 nucleotides agree with TRBD1. V shed 5 bases and J 2 bases; nucleotides not matched to a gene: 8. The CDR3 totals 15 residues. CDR1 and CDR2 from the germline V gene are MDHEN and SYDVKM. Here the CDR3 DNA reads TGTGCCAGCAGTCACGTGGGGACAGGAGCCTACGAGCAGTACTTC. Residues: CASSHVGTGAYEQYF.

This clonotype showed up just a few times. V gene TRBV25-1 combines with J gene TRBJ2-5; 15 bases line up with TRBD2. TRBJ2-1 explains the end of the DNA better; the J call may be wrong. Germline V gene data show CDR1 as MGHDK and CDR2 as SYGVNS. The CDR3 spans 17 residues. Here the CDR3 DNA reads TGTGCCAGCAGTGGCCCGAGGGGACTAGCGGGAGGAGGTGAGCAGTTCTTC. This gives the protein CASSGPRGLAGGGEQFF.

This clonotype was seen more than once but under ten times. J is TRBJ2-4 and V is TRBV4-1; 9 bases align to TRBD2. CDR1 is MGHRA and CDR2 is YSYEKL in the germline V gene. The CDR3 runs 18 residues. Losses at the gene ends were 0 bases for V and 0 bases for J; bases not matched to a gene: 6. DNA for the CDR3: TGCGCCAGCAGCCAAGATTTGGGTAGCGGGGGAGCCAAAAACATTCAGTACTTC. It translates to CASSQDLGSGGAKNIQYF.

The chain couples TRBV14 to TRBJ2-1; D may be TRBD2 (6 bases). The tail of the sequence fits TRBJ2-5 better, so the J call may be wrong. From germline, CDR1 is SGHDN and CDR2 FVKESK. CDR3 length: 15 amino acids. The CDR3 loop reads CASSHQLGGTETQYF. DNA for the CDR3: TGTGCCAGCAGCCATCAACTGGGCGGGACCGAGACCCAGTACTTC.

The chain uses TRBV6-5 and TRBJ2-1; D gene unclear. The CDR3 has 12 residues. V was pared by 2 bases and J by 9 bases, with 8 bases between. Germline CDR1 reads MNHEY; CDR2 reads SVGAGI. In DNA form, the CDR3 reads TGTGCCAGCAGTTACGGGCAAGGTGAGCAGTTCTTC. Protein product: CASSYGQGEQFF.

The rearrangement uses TRBV18 and TRBJ2-7; 9 bases agree with TRBD2. The CDR3 sequence is 13 residues long. The germline CDR1 and CDR2 sequences are KGHSH and LQKENI. V lost 4 bases and J lost 6; bases outside the gene matches: 4. Here the CDR3 reads CASSLPTSGEQYF. The CDR3 DNA follows: TGTGCCAGCTCACTCCCGACTAGCGGCGAGCAGTACTTC.